A single sample gave rise to the 4 T cell receptor beta chains below, sequenced in a study of CD8+CD57+ T cells in acquired aplastic anemia. TCR beta VDJ and CDR3 were profiled, and genomic DNA was the template. TCRdb passed the reads through MiXCR, listing each CDR3 protein once. This table has fewer than 250,000 distinct CDR3 sequences, around 43% appearing once. Individuals selected for sequencing had exhibited CD8+CD57+ cell expansion on flow cytometry. The source material was sorted CD4+, CD8+, or CD8+CD57+ T cells (not recorded which) from PBMCs. The receptors here all came from a human donor with aplastic anemia.

In this sample, this clonotype turned up many times. This rearrangement joins TRBV9 to TRBJ1-3; 7 bases agree with TRBD1. Germline trimming cut 0 bases from V and 0 bases from J; bases unmatched to any gene: 12. Per germline, CDR1 SGDLS and CDR2 YYNGEE. This CDR3 spans 19 amino acids. CDR3 bases: TGTGCCAGCAGCGTAGACCTCGGTGGCAGGGGGGTCTCTGGAAACACCATATATTTT. This encodes CASSVDLGGRGVSGNTIYF. Drawing the rest from reference TRBV9 and TRBJ1-3, the complete variable domain is DSGVTQTPKHLITATGQRVTLRCSPRSGDLSVYWYQQSLDQGLQFLIQYYNGEERAKGNILERFSAQQFPDLHSELNLSSLELGDSALYFCASSVDLGGRGVSGNTIYFGEGSWLTVV.

The chain couples TRBV5-6 to TRBJ2-7; unclear D gene. Trimming shortened V by 4 bases and J by 5 bases, and 34 bases separated the two germline ends. CDR3 length equals 20 residues. Germline V gene lookup returns CDR1 SGHDT and CDR2 YYEEEE. CDR3 in amino acids: CASSLHHIPGVRWEGNEQYF. CDR3 nucleotides: TGTGCCAGCAGCCTCCATCATATACCAGGCGTTCGTTGGGAAGGGAACGAGCAGTACTTC.

This clonotype was recorded a few times. Relative to the germline gene, one junction end is altered; a read error may explain this. The gene calls are TRBV6-2 or TRBV6-3 and TRBJ2-6; D might be TRBD1 (6 bases). The length of the CDR3 is 16 residues. Germline loops: CDR1 MNHEY, CDR2 SVGEGT. The CDR3 region is CASTSGDGSGTNVLTF. DNA of the CDR3: TGTGCCAGCACCTCAGGGGACGGGTCTGGGACCAACGTCCTGACTTTC.

This clonotype was observed a few times. Given a much more abundant clone one base away, this may be a read error. Without the conserved terminal phenylalanine or tryptophan, this CDR3 likely stems from a read error. The chain employs TRBV9 and TRBJ2-7; D call uncertain. The germline V gene has CDR1 SGDLS and CDR2 YYNGEE. The CDR3 has 12 amino acids. Between the trimmed V and J ends, which lost 4 bases and 3 bases, there was a span of 8 bases. CDR3 residues: CASSLGIYEQYL. For the CDR3, the DNA is TGTGCCAGCAGCTTAGGGATCTACGAGCAGTACCTC.